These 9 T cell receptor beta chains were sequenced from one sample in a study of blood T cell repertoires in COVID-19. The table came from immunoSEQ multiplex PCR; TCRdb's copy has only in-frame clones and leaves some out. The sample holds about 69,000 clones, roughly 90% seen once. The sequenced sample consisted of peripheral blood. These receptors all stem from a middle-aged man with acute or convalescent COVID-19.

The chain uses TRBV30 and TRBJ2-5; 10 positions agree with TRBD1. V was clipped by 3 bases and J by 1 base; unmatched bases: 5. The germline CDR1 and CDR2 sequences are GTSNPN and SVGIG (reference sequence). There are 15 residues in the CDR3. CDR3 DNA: TGTGCCTGGAGCCCCTGGACAGGGGGCCAAGAGACCCAGTACTTC. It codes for CAWSPWTGGQETQYF.

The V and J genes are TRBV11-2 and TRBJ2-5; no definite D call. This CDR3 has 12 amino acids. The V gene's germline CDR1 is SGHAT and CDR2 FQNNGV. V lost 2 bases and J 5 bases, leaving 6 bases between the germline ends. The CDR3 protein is CASSLISETQYF. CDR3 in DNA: TGTGCCAGCAGCTTAATCTCTGAGACCCAGTACTTC.

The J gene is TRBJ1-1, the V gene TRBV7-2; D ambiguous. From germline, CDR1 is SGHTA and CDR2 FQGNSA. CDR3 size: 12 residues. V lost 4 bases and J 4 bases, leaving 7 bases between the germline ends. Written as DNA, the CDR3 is TGTGCCAGCAGCTCTTTTAGCACTGAAGCTTTCTTT. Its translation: CASSSFSTEAFF.

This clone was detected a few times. CDR3 in amino acids: CARSPKGLAGGHEQFF. CDR3 nucleotides: TGTGCCAGAAGCCCAAAGGGACTAGCGGGAGGTCATGAGCAGTTCTTC. The rearrangement uses TRBV7-5 and TRBJ2-1; TRBD2 is the table's D call, not checked against the DNA. TRBV7-5 constitutes a pseudogene. This CDR3 has 16 residues.

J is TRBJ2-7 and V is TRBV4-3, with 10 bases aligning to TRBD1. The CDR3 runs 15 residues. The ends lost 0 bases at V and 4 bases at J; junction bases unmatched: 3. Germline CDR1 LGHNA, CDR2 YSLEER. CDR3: CASSQDWDRGYEQYF. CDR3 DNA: TGCGCCAGCAGCCAAGACTGGGACAGGGGTTACGAGCAGTACTTC.

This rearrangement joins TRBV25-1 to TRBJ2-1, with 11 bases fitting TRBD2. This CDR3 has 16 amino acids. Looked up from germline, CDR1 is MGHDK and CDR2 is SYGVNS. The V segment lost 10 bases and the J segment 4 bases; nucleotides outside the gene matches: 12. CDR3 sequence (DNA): TGTGCCACCCAAAAAATTGGGACTAGCGGATACAATGAGCAGTTCTTC. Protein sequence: CATQKIGTSGYNEQFF.

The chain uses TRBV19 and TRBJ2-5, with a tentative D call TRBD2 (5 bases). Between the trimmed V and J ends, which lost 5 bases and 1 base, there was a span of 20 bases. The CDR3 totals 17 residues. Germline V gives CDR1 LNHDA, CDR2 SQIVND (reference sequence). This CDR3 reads CASSPPGGGAAQETQYF. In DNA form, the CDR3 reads TGTGCCAGTAGTCCCCCCGGAGGTGGAGCGGCCCAAGAGACCCAGTACTTC. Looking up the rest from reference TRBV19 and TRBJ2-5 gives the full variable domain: DGGITQSPKYLFRKEGQNVTLSCEQNLNHDAMYWYRQDPGQGLRLIYYSQIVNDFQKGDIAEGYSVSREKKESFPLTVTSAQKNPTAFYLCASSPPGGGAAQETQYFGPGTRLLVL.

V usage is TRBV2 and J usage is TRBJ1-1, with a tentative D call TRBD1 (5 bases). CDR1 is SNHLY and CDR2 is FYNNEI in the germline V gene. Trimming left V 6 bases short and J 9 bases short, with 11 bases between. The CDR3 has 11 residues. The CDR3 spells CASSTTAKAFF. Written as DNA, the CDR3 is TGTGCCAGCAGCACGACAGCCAAAGCTTTCTTT.

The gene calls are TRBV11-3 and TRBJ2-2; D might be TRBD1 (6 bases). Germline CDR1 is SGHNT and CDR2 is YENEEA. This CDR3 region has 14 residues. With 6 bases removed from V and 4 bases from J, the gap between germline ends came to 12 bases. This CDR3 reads CASSKGGSTGELFF. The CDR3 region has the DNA TGTGCCAGCAGTAAAGGGGGAAGCACCGGGGAGCTGTTTTTT.